The rows below give T cell receptor beta chains drawn from one sample of a study of post-analysis software for immune sequencing data. A single record per CDR3 protein comes from TCRdb applying MiXCR to the PCR reads. Among hundreds of thousands of distinct CDR3 sequences listed, about 32% were seen once. The sample was blood. The receptors were sampled from a girl aged 5-17 years with multiple sclerosis. The CDR3 runs from the conserved cysteine through the conserved F or W. A D gene is named only where the DNA matches it firmly. Part of the rows lack a size; the others show once, few, many or a class for expanded clones.

size	V	J	D	CDR3	DNA
-	TRBV12-3/TRBV12-4	TRBJ1-5	-	CASSWGGGGSNQPQHF	TGTGCCAGCAGTTGGGGAGGGGGAGGTAGCAATCAGCCCCAGCATTTT
-	TRBV25-1	TRBJ2-7	-	CASSGLMSIDEQYF	TGTGCCAGCAGTGGTCTCATGTCCATCGACGAGCAGTACTTC
-	TRBV5-5	TRBJ2-5	-	CASSLRIYNEQYF	TGTGCCAGCAGCTTGCGGATATACAATGAGCAGTACTTC
-	TRBV3-1	TRBJ1-1	-	CASSGEPPSAFF	TGTGCCAGCAGCGGGGAACCCCCATCAGCTTTCTTT
few	TRBV9	TRBJ2-1	-	CASRADRLNEQFF	TGTGCCAGCAGGGCGGACAGACTCAATGAGCAGTTCTTC
few	TRBV5-1	TRBJ2-1	TRBD1	CASSLRDRPVEQFF	TGCGCCAGCAGCCTCCGGGACAGACCCGTTGAGCAGTTCTTC
-	TRBV6-5	TRBJ2-3	TRBD2	CASSYSDVSGSRGVDTQYF	TGTGCCAGCAGTTACTCGGATGTCAGCGGGAGCCGGGGGGTAGATACGCAGTATTTT
-	TRBV13	TRBJ2-2	-	CASSHGNGELFF	TGTGCCAGCAGCCATGGAAACGGGGAGCTGTTTTTT
few	TRBV12-3/TRBV12-4	TRBJ2-3	-	CASSDDGRQWDTQYF	TGTGCCAGCTCAGATGACGGTAGGCAGTGGGATACGCAGTATTTT
few	TRBV5-1	TRBJ1-4	TRBD1	CASSIGTDNEKLFF	TGCGCCAGCAGCATCGGGACAGACAATGAAAAACTGTTTTTT
few	TRBV28	TRBJ1-5	TRBD1	CASSPPGQGPYSNQPQHF	TGTGCCAGCAGTCCTCCGGGACAGGGGCCGTATAGCAATCAGCCCCAGCATTTT
-	TRBV20-1	TRBJ1-6	-	CSAPRARDSPLHF	TGCAGTGCCCCAAGGGCCCGTGATTCACCCCTCCACTTT
few	TRBV6-1	TRBJ2-5	TRBD2	CASSEPWAGEQETQYF	TGTGCCAGCAGTGAACCCTGGGCGGGAGAACAAGAGACCCAGTACTTC
few	TRBV6-6	TRBJ1-2	-	CASRLQGDGYTF	TGTGCCAGCAGGCTACAGGGCGATGGCTACACCTTC
few	TRBV6-6	TRBJ2-7	TRBD1	CATQGAMYEQYF	TGTGCCACCCAGGGGGCGATGTACGAGCAGTACTTC
few	TRBV6-2/TRBV6-3	TRBJ2-7	-	CASSQGLEQYF	TGTGCCAGCAGTCAGGGCCTCGAGCAGTACTTC
-	TRBV5-5	TRBJ2-1	TRBD2	CASSQGLAERGQFF	TGTGCCAGCAGCCAGGGACTAGCGGAGCGGGGGCAGTTCTTC
many	TRBV29-1	TRBJ2-3	-	CSVSYTDTQYF	TGCAGCGTCAGCTACACAGATACGCAGTATTTT
few	TRBV28	TRBJ2-4	TRBD2	CASSLTGGPAKNIQYF	TGTGCCAGCAGTTTAACGGGAGGGCCAGCCAAAAACATTCAGTACTTC
few	TRBV20-1	TRBJ2-1	TRBD2	CSAPWAGDVSWKQFF	TGCAGTGCTCCCTGGGCGGGAGATGTGTCTTGGAAGCAGTTCTTC